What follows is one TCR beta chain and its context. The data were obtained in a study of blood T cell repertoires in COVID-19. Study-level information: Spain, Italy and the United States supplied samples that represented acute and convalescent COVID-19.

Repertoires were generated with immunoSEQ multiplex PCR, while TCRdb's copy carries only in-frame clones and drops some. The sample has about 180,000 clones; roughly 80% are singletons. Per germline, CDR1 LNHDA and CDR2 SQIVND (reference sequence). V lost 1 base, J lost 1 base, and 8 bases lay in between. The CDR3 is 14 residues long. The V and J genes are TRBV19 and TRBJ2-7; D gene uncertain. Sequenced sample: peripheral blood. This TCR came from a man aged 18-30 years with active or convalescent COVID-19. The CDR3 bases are TGTGCCAGTAGTATAGGGGCACAGTCCTACGAGCAGTACTTC. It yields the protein CASSIGAQSYEQYF.